This T cell receptor beta chain was recovered during a study of sequential checkpoint blockade in melanoma. Stated treatment: randomized to nivolumab then ipilimumab (arm A) or the reverse (arm B). V lost 0 bases, J lost 3 bases, and 4 bases stayed unmatched. The CDR3 sequence is 15 residues long. Germline V gene data show CDR1 as SGHNT and CDR2 as YYREEE (reference sequence). The data were produced by immunoSEQ multiplex PCR, yet TCRdb's version contains in-frame clones alone and is incomplete. The table lists approximately 12,000 clones, under 90% of them singletons. Sequences were derived from CD8+ T cells sorted from blood (inferred from file names), sampled from a patient given nivolumab and ipilimumab in sequence. The chain has TRBV5-4 and TRBJ2-7; 9 bases are shared with TRBD2. This clonotype originated in a human donor with melanoma. CDR3 loop: CASSLALAGHYEQYF. For the CDR3, the DNA is TGTGCCAGCAGCTTGGCCCTAGCGGGACACTACGAGCAGTACTTC.